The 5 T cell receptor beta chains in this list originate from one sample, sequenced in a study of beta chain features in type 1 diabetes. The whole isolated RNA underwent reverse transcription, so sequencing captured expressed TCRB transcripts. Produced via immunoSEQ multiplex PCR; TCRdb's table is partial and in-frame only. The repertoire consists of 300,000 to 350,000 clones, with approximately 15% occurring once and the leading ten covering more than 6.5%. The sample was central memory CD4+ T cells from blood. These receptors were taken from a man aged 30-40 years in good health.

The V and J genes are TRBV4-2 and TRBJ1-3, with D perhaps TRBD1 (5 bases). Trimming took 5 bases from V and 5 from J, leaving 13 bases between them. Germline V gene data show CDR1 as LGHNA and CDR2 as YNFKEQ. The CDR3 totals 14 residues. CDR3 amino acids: CASSFDAGRNTIYF. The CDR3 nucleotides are TGTGCCAGCAGCTTTGATGCAGGGAGAAACACCATATATTTT.

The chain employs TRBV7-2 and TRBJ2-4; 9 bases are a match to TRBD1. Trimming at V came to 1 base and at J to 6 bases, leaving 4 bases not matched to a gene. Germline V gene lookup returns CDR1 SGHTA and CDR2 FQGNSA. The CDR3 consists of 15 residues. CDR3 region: CASSLGTGAGNIQYF. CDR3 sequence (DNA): TGTGCCAGCAGCTTAGGGACAGGGGCCGGAAACATTCAGTACTTC.

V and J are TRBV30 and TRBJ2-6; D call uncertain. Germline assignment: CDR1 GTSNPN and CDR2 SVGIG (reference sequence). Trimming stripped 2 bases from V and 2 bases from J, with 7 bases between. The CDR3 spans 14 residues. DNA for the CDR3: TGTGCCTGGAGTTTTGATCCTGGGGCCAACGTCCTGACTTTC. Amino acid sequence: CAWSFDPGANVLTF.

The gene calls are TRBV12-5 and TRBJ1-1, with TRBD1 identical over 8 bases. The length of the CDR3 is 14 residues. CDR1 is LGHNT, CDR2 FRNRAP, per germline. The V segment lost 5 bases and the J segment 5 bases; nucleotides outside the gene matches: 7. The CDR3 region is CASGPDGQGTEAFF. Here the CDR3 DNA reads TGTGCTAGTGGTCCGGATGGACAGGGAACTGAAGCTTTCTTT.

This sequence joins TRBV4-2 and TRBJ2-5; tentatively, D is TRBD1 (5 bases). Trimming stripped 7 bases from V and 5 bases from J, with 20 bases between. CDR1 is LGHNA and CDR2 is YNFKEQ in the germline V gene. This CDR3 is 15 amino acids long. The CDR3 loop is CASKKGEHMEETQYF. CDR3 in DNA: TGTGCCAGCAAAAAAGGGGAACATATGGAGGAGACCCAGTACTTC.